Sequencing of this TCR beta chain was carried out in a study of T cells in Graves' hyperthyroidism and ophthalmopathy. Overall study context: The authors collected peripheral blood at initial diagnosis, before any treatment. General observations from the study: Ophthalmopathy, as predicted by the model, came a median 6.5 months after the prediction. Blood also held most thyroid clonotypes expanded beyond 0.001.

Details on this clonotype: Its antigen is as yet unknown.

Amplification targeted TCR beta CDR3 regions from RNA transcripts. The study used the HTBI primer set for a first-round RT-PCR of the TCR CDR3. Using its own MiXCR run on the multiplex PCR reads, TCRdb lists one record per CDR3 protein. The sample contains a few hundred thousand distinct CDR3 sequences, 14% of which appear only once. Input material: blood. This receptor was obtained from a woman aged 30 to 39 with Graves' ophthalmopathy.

The CDR3 spells CASSPGGKLQETQYF. The CDR3 coding sequence is TGTGCCAGCAGCCCCGGGGGGAAGCTCCAAGAGACCCAGTACTTC. J is TRBJ2-5 and V is TRBV28, with TRBD2 matching over 7 bases. With 6 bases clipped from V and 1 base from J, the junction kept 8 bases outside the gene matches. The CDR3 extends over 15 amino acids. In germline, CDR1 is MDHEN, CDR2 SYDVKM.